These 32 T cell receptor beta chains were all obtained from the same sample, sequenced in a study of blood T cell repertoires in COVID-19. Produced via immunoSEQ multiplex PCR; TCRdb's table is partial and in-frame only. The sample carries about 200,000 clones, around 86% recorded once. The sample was peripheral blood. The receptors originated from a man between 50 and 59 years old with acute or convalescent COVID-19.

J is TRBJ1-2 and V is TRBV18; D is uncertain. Per germline, CDR1 KGHSH and CDR2 LQKENI. The CDR3 sequence is 17 residues long. V lost 0 bases and J lost 6, with 20 bases in between. The CDR3 DNA reads TGTGCCAGCTCACCACCGCTTAGCCAGAGGACTCGGGATGGCTACACCTTC. Its protein product is CASSPPLSQRTRDGYTF. The full variable domain, rest sourced from reference TRBV18 and TRBJ1-2, is NAGVMQNPRHLVRRRGQEARLRCSPMKGHSHVYWYRQLPEEGLKFMVYLQKENIIDESGMPKERFSAEFPKEGPSILRIQQVVRGDSAAYFCASSPPLSQRTRDGYTFGSGTRLTVV.

J is TRBJ2-2 and V is TRBV14; no clear D. V lost 6 bases and J lost 2, with 7 bases in between. Germline loops: CDR1 SGHDN, CDR2 FVKESK. The CDR3 is 13 residues long. DNA for the CDR3: TGTGCCAGCAGGAAACAAAACACCGGGGAGCTGTTTTTT. Translated, it gives CASRKQNTGELFF.

This rearrangement joins TRBV1 to TRBJ1-1; the D segment call TRBD1 is taken from the table without a DNA check. TRBV1 is assigned pseudogene status. The CDR3 consists of 17 residues. The CDR3 is CTSSQEGDRARCTEAFF. In DNA, the CDR3 is TGCACCAGCAGCCAAGAAGGTGACAGGGCCCGCTGCACTGAAGCTTTCTTT.

The chain links TRBV20-1 to TRBJ2-3, with a possible D match to TRBD2 (5 bases). In germline, CDR1 is DFQATT, CDR2 SNEGSKA (reference sequence). The CDR3 is 18 amino acids. The V gene lost 3 bases and the J gene lost 6 bases, with 28 bases spanning the gap. CDR3 protein: CSASHKTRTASISDTQYF. CDR3 sequence (DNA): TGCAGTGCTAGTCATAAAACCCGGACTGCGAGTATATCGGATACGCAGTATTTT.

The chain links TRBV7-2 to TRBJ1-5; D is perhaps TRBD1 (5 bases). Germline V gives CDR1 SGHTA, CDR2 FQGNSA. The CDR3 has 15 residues. The V end was cut by 2 bases, the J end by 3 bases, with 11 bases between. The CDR3 DNA is TGTGCCAGCAGCTTAACCGCAGGGTCCAATCAGCCCCAGCATTTT. It encodes CASSLTAGSNQPQHF.

This chain connects TRBV7-2 to TRBJ2-7, with D hard to call. V dropped 5 bases and J dropped 6 bases, with 17 bases sitting between them. The CDR3 is 14 amino acids. Germline V gene sequence: CDR1 SGHTA, CDR2 FQGNSA. The CDR3 bases are TGTGCCAGCAGCCCTGTGGGCTCTACGATCGAGCAGTACTTC. It translates to CASSPVGSTIEQYF.

The V gene is TRBV20-1, the J gene TRBJ2-5, with 7 bases matching TRBD2. With V trimmed by 3 bases and J by 13 bases, 8 bases remained unmatched. The germline CDR1 and CDR2 sequences are DFQATT and SNEGSKA (reference sequence). The CDR3 runs 11 residues. The CDR3 sequence is CSARGGIGWYF. In DNA, the CDR3 is TGCAGTGCTAGGGGAGGGATAGGGTGGTACTTC.

The chain uses TRBV19 and TRBJ2-1, with D perhaps matching TRBD1 (6 bases). Trimming took 6 bases from V and 7 from J, leaving 16 bases between them. Germline V lookup: CDR1 LNHDA, CDR2 SQIVND (reference sequence). The CDR3 extends over 14 amino acids. In nucleotides, the CDR3 is TGTGCCAGTAGATTACAGGGATCCAAAAATGAGCAGTTCTTC. Translation: CASRLQGSKNEQFF.

This clone showed up many times. This chain connects TRBV6-1 to TRBJ1-2; 7 nucleotides agree with TRBD1. J lost 2 bases, V lost 4 bases, and 10 bases had no gene match. Per the germline V gene, CDR1 is MNHNS and CDR2 is SASEGT. The CDR3 is 16 amino acids. CDR3 sequence reads: CASSALPGQANYGYTF. Here the CDR3 DNA reads TGTGCCAGCAGTGCGTTACCTGGACAGGCAAACTATGGCTACACCTTC.

V gene TRBV4-1 combines with J gene TRBJ1-1, with D possibly matching TRBD1 (5 bases). The CDR3 is 15 amino acids. Germline V CDR1 and CDR2: MGHRA, YSYEKL. V lost 4 bases, J lost 6 bases, and 18 bases lay in between. The CDR3 nucleotides read TGCGCCAGCAGCCGAGCCGACAGCTGGACCGCTGAAGCTTTCTTT. It translates to CASSRADSWTAEAFF.

This chain joins TRBV2 and TRBJ2-7, with no clear D. Trimming shortened V by 4 bases and J by 0 bases, and 16 bases separated the two germline ends. Germline lookup yields CDR1 SNHLY and CDR2 FYNNEI. The CDR3 spans 16 residues. CDR3 DNA sequence: TGTGCCAGCAGTGGGGCTCGCCCAGGTCTCTCCTACGAGCAGTACTTC. Its translation is CASSGARPGLSYEQYF.

V gene TRBV7-2 combines with J gene TRBJ1-5, with a possible D match to TRBD1 (6 bases). From germline, CDR1 is SGHTA and CDR2 FQGNSA. The germline V and J ends were trimmed by 2 bases and 4 bases, with 12 bases remaining between them. The CDR3 extends over 15 amino acids. Here the CDR3 DNA reads TGTGCCAGCAGCTTACAGGGGACGGTAAATCAGCCCCAGCATTTT. Amino acid sequence: CASSLQGTVNQPQHF.

The rearrangement links TRBV7-9 to TRBJ1-3, with TRBD1 matching 9 bases. The germline V gene encodes CDR1 SEHNR and CDR2 FQNEAQ (reference sequence). This CDR3 has 15 residues. The V gene end was trimmed by 5 bases and the J gene end by 6 bases; junction bases not matched to a gene: 8. The CDR3 coding sequence is TGTGCCAGCAGCGACCGGACAGGGGATCAAAACACCATATATTTT. Its translation: CASSDRTGDQNTIYF.

The V call is TRBV7-9, the J call TRBJ1-5, with D possibly matching TRBD1 (6 bases). The CDR3 runs to 12 residues. V lost 5 bases to trimming and J lost 7 bases, with 9 bases between them. Germline V CDR1 and CDR2: SEHNR, FQNEAQ (reference sequence). DNA of the CDR3: TGTGCCAGCAGCCTGACAGGACAGCCCCAGCATTTT. Translated: CASSLTGQPQHF. Variable domain in full (rest from reference TRBV7-9 and TRBJ1-5): DTGVSQNPRHKITKRGQNVTFRCDPISEHNRLYWYRQTLGQGPEFLTYFQNEAQLEKSRLLSDRFSAERPKGSFSTLEIQRTEQGDSAMYLCASSLTGQPQHFGDGTRLSIL.

The chain couples TRBV6-1 to TRBJ1-5, with 7 bases matching TRBD1. CDR3 size: 14 residues. Unmatched junction bases numbered 6, after V lost 3 bases and J lost 7 bases. CDR1 MNHNS and CDR2 SASEGT come from the germline V gene. The CDR3 loop reads CASSETGNGQPQHF. CDR3 bases: TGTGCCAGCAGTGAGACAGGGAATGGGCAGCCCCAGCATTTT.

This clone appeared a single time. The V and J genes are TRBV28 and TRBJ1-2, with 8 positions matching TRBD1. Germline-derived CDR1 and CDR2 are MDHEN and SYDVKM. The CDR3 is 14 residues long. Trimming cost V 5 bases and J 2 bases; bases outside gene matches: 4. Here the CDR3 reads CASSTRQGNYGYTF. CDR3 DNA: TGTGCCAGCAGTACCCGACAGGGGAACTATGGCTACACCTTC.

The rearrangement links TRBV6-1 to TRBJ1-1, with 11 nucleotides matching TRBD1. The J segment lost 3 bases and the V segment lost 3 bases, leaving 3 bases of the junction unmatched. Germline CDR1 MNHNS, CDR2 SASEGT. This CDR3 has 15 residues. CDR3 in DNA: TGTGCCAGCAGTGACAGGGACAGGGGGTACACTGAAGCTTTCTTT. It codes for CASSDRDRGYTEAFF.

The chain links TRBV6-5 to TRBJ1-1, with D possibly being TRBD1 (6 bases). V was shortened by 4 bases and J by 1 base, with 16 bases between the two germline ends. The CDR3 loop spans 16 amino acids. Germline V gene sequence: CDR1 MNHEY, CDR2 SVGAGI. CDR3 sequence: CASSSRPGHPNTEAFF. In nucleotides, the CDR3 is TGTGCCAGCAGTTCGAGACCGGGACACCCGAACACTGAAGCTTTCTTT.

The chain joins TRBV7-2 to TRBJ1-6, with 7 positions matching TRBD1. V was pared by 5 bases and J by 0 bases, with 4 bases of the junction left unmatched. In germline, CDR1 is SGHTA, CDR2 FQGNSA. The CDR3 extends over 16 amino acids. The CDR3 region has the DNA TGTGCCAGCAGCCAGCAGGGGGTCTCCTATAATTCACCCCTCCACTTT. Encoded protein: CASSQQGVSYNSPLHF.

J is TRBJ1-4 and V is TRBV27; TRBD1 might be the D (5 bases). V lost 0 bases and J 3 bases, leaving 8 bases between the germline ends. Germline V gene lookup returns CDR1 MNHEY and CDR2 SMNVEV (reference sequence). The length of the CDR3 is 15 residues. In DNA, the CDR3 is TGTGCCAGCAGTTTATCGGGGCTGCCTAATGAAAAACTGTTTTTT. Translation: CASSLSGLPNEKLFF. The whole variable domain, filled in from reference TRBV27 and TRBJ1-4, reads EAQVTQNPRYLITVTGKKLTVTCSQNMNHEYMSWYRQDPGLGLRQIYYSMNVEVTDKGDVPEGYKVSRKEKRNFPLILESPSPNQTSLYFCASSLSGLPNEKLFFGSGTQLSVL.

A word on this clone: The sample contains more than one DNA sequence encoding this CDR3. The V and J genes are TRBV6-5 and TRBJ1-1; D is unresolved. This CDR3 region has 16 residues. The V gene's germline CDR1 is MNHEY and CDR2 SVGAGI. Trimming left V 0 bases short and J 0 bases short, with 11 bases between. In DNA, the CDR3 is TGTGCCAGCAGTTACTCGAGAGGCAGTTTGAACACTGAAGCTTTCTTT. Translation gives CASSYSRGSLNTEAFF.

The rearrangement uses TRBV30 and TRBJ1-1; D gene unclear. The germline CDR1 and CDR2 sequences are GTSNPN and SVGIG (reference sequence). This CDR3 spans 13 amino acids. V lost 3 bases and J lost 4, with 12 bases in between. For the CDR3, the DNA is TGTGCCTGGAGCGGAGGAGTCGGCACTGAAGCTTTCTTT. Translated, it gives CAWSGGVGTEAFF. The full variable domain, completed using reference TRBV30 and TRBJ1-1, is SQTIHQWPATLVQPVGSPLSLECTVEGTSNPNLYWYRQAAGRGLQLLFYSVGIGQISSEVPQNLSASRPQDRQFILSSKKLLLSDSGFYLCAWSGGVGTEAFFGQGTRLTVV.

The chain links TRBV7-2 to TRBJ2-1; maybe TRBD2 (6 bases). This CDR3 contains 14 residues. V dropped 5 bases and J dropped 9 bases, with 17 bases sitting between them. Germline V gene lookup returns CDR1 SGHTA and CDR2 FQGNSA. CDR3 in DNA: TGTGCCAGCAGCCCCCAGGACTACCCTAGTGAGCAGTTCTTC. Its translation is CASSPQDYPSEQFF.

The chain is built from TRBV18 and TRBJ1-1; D is unclear. Trimming took off 2 bases at V and 1 base at J, with 14 bases between the two ends. The CDR3 contains 16 residues. Germline CDR1 is KGHSH and CDR2 is LQKENI. The CDR3 bases are TGTGCCAGCTCACCAGGCCTTTTTAGCACGAACACTGAAGCTTTCTTT. This gives the protein CASSPGLFSTNTEAFF.

The rearrangement links TRBV14 to TRBJ1-2, with D possibly being TRBD1 (5 bases). Trimming took off 1 base at V and 3 bases at J, with 24 bases between the two ends. This CDR3 region has 19 residues. Per the germline V gene, CDR1 is SGHDN and CDR2 is FVKESK. The CDR3 nucleotides read TGTGCCAGCAGCCAAGTTATATCGGGGAAGCGGGACCTCGACTATGGCTACACCTTC. It is translated as CASSQVISGKRDLDYGYTF.

The chain uses TRBV5-5 and TRBJ1-6, with TRBD1 identical over 7 bases. J lost 1 base, V lost 4 bases, and 5 bases had no gene match. The CDR3 runs to 16 residues. Germline assignment: CDR1 SGHKS and CDR2 YYEKEE (reference sequence). CDR3 protein: CASSGQDGSYNSPLHF. The CDR3 nucleotides read TGTGCCAGCAGCGGACAGGATGGATCCTATAATTCACCCCTCCACTTT.

The chain joins TRBV7-9 to TRBJ1-4; D not resolved. The CDR3 is 17 amino acids. V lost 0 bases and J lost 4, with 15 bases in between. Germline V lookup: CDR1 SEHNR, CDR2 FQNEAQ (reference sequence). The CDR3 DNA is TGTGCCAGCAGCTTAGCTCTGAGGGCTGGTAATAATGAAAAACTGTTTTTT. Its protein product is CASSLALRAGNNEKLFF.

The CDR3, as DNA: TGTGCCAGCTCACTAACCGGGACAGGTGATTACGAGCAGTACTTC. Translating gives CASSLTGTGDYEQYF. The chain employs TRBV18 and TRBJ2-7, with TRBD1 matching 8 bases. Trimming at V came to 4 bases and at J to 4 bases, leaving 9 bases not matched to a gene. The V gene's germline CDR1 is KGHSH and CDR2 LQKENI. This CDR3 spans 15 amino acids.

V and J are TRBV28 and TRBJ1-1; D ambiguous. Trimming shortened V by 8 bases and J by 0 bases, and 10 bases separated the two germline ends. The CDR3 spans 13 residues. The germline gives CDR1 MDHEN, CDR2 SYDVKM. As DNA, the CDR3 is TGTGCCAGCGCGGCAGCAATGAACACTGAAGCTTTCTTT. Translating gives CASAAAMNTEAFF.

The V gene is TRBV7-9, the J gene TRBJ1-3; 8 nucleotides agree with TRBD1. The CDR3 consists of 17 residues. With V trimmed by 2 bases and J by 0 bases, 6 bases remained unmatched. CDR1 and CDR2 from the germline V gene are SEHNR and FQNEAQ (reference sequence). CDR3 residues: CASSLHRDRGSGNTIYF. The CDR3 nucleotides read TGTGCCAGCAGCTTACACCGCGACAGGGGCTCTGGAAACACCATATATTTT.

The V call is TRBV6-5, the J call TRBJ1-1; no clear D gene. The CDR3 is made up of 13 amino acids. CDR1 and CDR2 (germline): MNHEY, SVGAGI. V was pared by 7 bases and J by 5 bases, with 14 bases between. CDR3 nucleotides: TGTGCCAGCAATCTACTCGGAGGGACTGAAGCTTTCTTT. Protein: CASNLLGGTEAFF.

With regard to this clone: Other DNA sequences in this sample translate to the same CDR3. The genes are TRBV18 and TRBJ2-2, with a tentative D call TRBD2 (6 bases). The CDR3 runs 14 residues. Germline CDR1 and CDR2: KGHSH and LQKENI. V lost 0 bases and J 4 bases, leaving 6 bases between the germline ends. The CDR3 loop reads CASSPPRGTGELFF. CDR3 bases: TGTGCCAGCTCACCACCGCGGGGCACCGGGGAGCTGTTTTTT.